Presented here are 7 T cell receptor beta chains from one specimen sequenced in a study of blood T cells in healthy people across ages. Next came a second PCR, run for about 7 to 12 cycles, which used a sample-barcoded 5' primer along with a J-beta primer mix. TCRdb itself ran the 5' RACE reads through MiXCR, one entry per CDR3 protein. The sample lists about 1.8 million distinct CDR3 sequences, approximately 50% occurring once. Sequencing was carried out using blood. These receptors all stem from a woman in her forties in good health.

The sample holds a few counts of this clonotype. The CDR3 region has the DNA TGCGCCAGCAGCCAAGTGGTAACAGGCCGCTACGAGCAGTACTTC. As protein: CASSQVVTGRYEQYF. The chain has TRBV4-3 and TRBJ2-7; tentative D call: TRBD1 (5 bases). Germline CDR1 LGHNA, CDR2 YSLEER. V gave up 1 base and J gave up 3 bases, with 13 bases separating them. The CDR3 runs 15 residues.

The chain uses TRBV28 and TRBJ2-1, with D possibly TRBD2 on 6 matching bases. Trimming shortened V by 1 base and J by 1 base, and 11 bases separated the two germline ends. The CDR3 is 16 amino acids. Per germline, CDR1 MDHEN and CDR2 SYDVKM. The CDR3 region is CASSLSPGRSYNEQFF. As DNA, the CDR3 is TGTGCCAGCAGTTTATCCCCAGGGAGGTCCTACAATGAGCAGTTCTTC. The whole variable domain, filled in from reference TRBV28 and TRBJ2-1, reads DVKVTQSSRYLVKRTGEKVFLECVQDMDHENMFWYRQDPGLGLRLIYFSYDVKMKEKGDIPEGYSVSREKKERFSLILESASTNQTSMYLCASSLSPGRSYNEQFFGPGTRLTVL.

V usage is TRBV13 and J usage is TRBJ2-5; D might be TRBD2 (6 bases). The CDR3 has 16 residues. The V gene lost 4 bases and the J gene lost 3 bases, with 18 bases spanning the gap. The V gene's germline CDR1 is PRHDT and CDR2 FYEKMQ (reference sequence). The CDR3, as DNA: TGTGCCAGCAGCTCACGGGCCCGGGGGTTCGAAGAGACCCAGTACTTC. Protein: CASSSRARGFEETQYF.

The J gene is TRBJ2-3, the V gene TRBV3-1, with a weak D call TRBD2 (6 bases). V was pared by 1 base and J by 1 base, with 12 bases between. This CDR3 region has 16 residues. Per germline, CDR1 LGHDT and CDR2 YNNKEL (reference sequence). The CDR3, as DNA: TGTGCCAGCAGCCAAGGGAGACTAGGGGGCACAGATACGCAGTATTTT. Protein product: CASSQGRLGGTDTQYF.

The rearrangement uses TRBV27 and TRBJ1-2, with D possibly being TRBD1 (5 bases). This CDR3 is 13 amino acids long. Per the germline V gene, CDR1 is MNHEY and CDR2 is SMNVEV (reference sequence). The V end was cut by 3 bases, the J end by 6 bases, with 11 bases between. The CDR3 nucleotides are TGTGCCAGCAGTTTGAGAGGGGTGGATGGCTACACCTTC. Translated, it gives CASSLRGVDGYTF.

The J gene is TRBJ1-2, the V gene TRBV28; 8 nucleotides line up with TRBD1. CDR1 and CDR2 from the germline V gene are MDHEN and SYDVKM. CDR3 length: 14 residues. V lost 2 bases and J lost 8; bases outside the gene matches: 7. CDR3 region: CASSLQGALRGYTF. CDR3 nucleotide sequence: TGTGCCAGCAGTTTACAGGGGGCTCTAAGAGGCTACACCTTC.

The V and J genes are TRBV5-1 and TRBJ2-3; possibly TRBD2 for D (6 bases). This CDR3 is built from 15 residues. Germline-derived CDR1 and CDR2 are SGHRS and YFSETQ. Trimming cost V 4 bases and J 5 bases, with 17 bases left between them. Here the CDR3 reads CASSPTPGEEDTQYF. The DNA of the CDR3 is TGCGCCAGCAGCCCGACCCCGGGAGAGGAAGATACGCAGTATTTT.